The clone carrying this T cell receptor beta chain was seen more than once but under ten times. Its matching antigen is unknown. A TCRbeta library incorporating unique molecular identifiers was prepared. TCRdb redid the calling of the PCR reads with MiXCR, one entry per CDR3 protein. This table holds about 200,000 distinct CDR3 sequences, approximately 6.3% found once. From germline, CDR1 is SEHNR and CDR2 FQNEAQ (reference sequence). The CDR3 loop spans 17 amino acids. The ends lost 2 bases at V and 6 bases at J; junction bases unmatched: 13. The data derive from a study of T-cell reconstitution after alpha-beta-depleted transplantation in children. Study-level points and caveats: T-cell counts and diversity were attributed mostly to newly produced T cells one year after transplant. In some patients, recipient T cells and intrathymic progenitors surviving conditioning explained high day-60 diversity.

The sample was PBMCs, taken before TCRalphabeta/CD19-depleted stem cell transplant. This clonotype was obtained from a boy aged 2 to 9 with acute lymphoblastic leukemia, due to receive a stem cell transplant. This chain uses TRBV7-9 with TRBJ1-1, with 9 bases identical to TRBD1. The CDR3 protein is CASSLSGGQGRGPEAFF. Written as DNA, the CDR3 is TGTGCCAGCAGCTTATCGGGGGGACAGGGAAGGGGTCCTGAAGCTTTCTTT.